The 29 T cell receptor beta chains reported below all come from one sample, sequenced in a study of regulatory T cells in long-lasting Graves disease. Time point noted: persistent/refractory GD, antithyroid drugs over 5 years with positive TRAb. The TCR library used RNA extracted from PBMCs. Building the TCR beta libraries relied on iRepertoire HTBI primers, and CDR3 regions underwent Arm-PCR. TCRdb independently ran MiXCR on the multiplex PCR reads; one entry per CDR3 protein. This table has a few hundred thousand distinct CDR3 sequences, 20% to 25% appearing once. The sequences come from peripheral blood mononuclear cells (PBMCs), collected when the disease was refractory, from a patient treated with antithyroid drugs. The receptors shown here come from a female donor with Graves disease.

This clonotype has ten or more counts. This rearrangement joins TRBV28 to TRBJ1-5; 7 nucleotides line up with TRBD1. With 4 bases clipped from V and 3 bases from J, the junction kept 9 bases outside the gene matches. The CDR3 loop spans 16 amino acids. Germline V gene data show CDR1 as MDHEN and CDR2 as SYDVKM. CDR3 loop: CASSSKPDRANQPQHF. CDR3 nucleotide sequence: TGTGCCAGCAGTTCCAAACCCGACAGGGCCAATCAGCCCCAGCATTTT.

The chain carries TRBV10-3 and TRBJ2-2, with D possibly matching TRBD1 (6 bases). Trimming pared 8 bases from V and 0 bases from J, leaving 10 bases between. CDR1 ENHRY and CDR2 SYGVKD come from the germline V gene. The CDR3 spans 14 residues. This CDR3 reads CAIGGYPNTGELFF. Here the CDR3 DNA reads TGTGCCATCGGGGGCTATCCGAACACCGGGGAGCTGTTTTTT.

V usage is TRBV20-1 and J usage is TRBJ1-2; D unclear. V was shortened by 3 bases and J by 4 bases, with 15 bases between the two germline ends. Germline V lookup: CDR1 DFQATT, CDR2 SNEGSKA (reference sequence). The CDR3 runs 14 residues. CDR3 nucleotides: TGCAGTGCTAGGGGTCGGACGGAGGCCTATGGCTACACCTTC. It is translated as CSARGRTEAYGYTF.

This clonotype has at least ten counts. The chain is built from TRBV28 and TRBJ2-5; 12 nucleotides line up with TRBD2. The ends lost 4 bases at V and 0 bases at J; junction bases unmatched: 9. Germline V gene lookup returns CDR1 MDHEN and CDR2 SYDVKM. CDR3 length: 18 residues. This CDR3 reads CASSSGLAGIGYQETQYF. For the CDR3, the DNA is TGTGCCAGCAGTTCAGGACTAGCGGGGATCGGTTACCAAGAGACCCAGTACTTC.

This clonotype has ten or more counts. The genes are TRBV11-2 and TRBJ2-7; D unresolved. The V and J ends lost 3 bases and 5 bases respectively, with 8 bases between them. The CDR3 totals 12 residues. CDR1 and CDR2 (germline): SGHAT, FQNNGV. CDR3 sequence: CASSFPSNEQYF. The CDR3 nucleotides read TGTGCCAGCAGCTTCCCATCGAACGAGCAGTACTTC.

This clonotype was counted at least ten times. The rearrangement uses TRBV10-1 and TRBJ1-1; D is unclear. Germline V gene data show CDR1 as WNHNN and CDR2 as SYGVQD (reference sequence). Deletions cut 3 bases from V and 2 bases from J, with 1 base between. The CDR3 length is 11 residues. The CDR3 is CASSDNTEAFF. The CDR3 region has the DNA TGCGCCAGCAGTGACAACACTGAAGCTTTCTTT.

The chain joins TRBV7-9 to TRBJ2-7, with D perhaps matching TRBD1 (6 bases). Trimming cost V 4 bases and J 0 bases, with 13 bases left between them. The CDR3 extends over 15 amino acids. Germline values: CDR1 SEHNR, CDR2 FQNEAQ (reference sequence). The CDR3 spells CASSSYRENSYEQYF. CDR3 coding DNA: TGTGCCAGCAGCTCCTACAGGGAAAACTCCTACGAGCAGTACTTC.

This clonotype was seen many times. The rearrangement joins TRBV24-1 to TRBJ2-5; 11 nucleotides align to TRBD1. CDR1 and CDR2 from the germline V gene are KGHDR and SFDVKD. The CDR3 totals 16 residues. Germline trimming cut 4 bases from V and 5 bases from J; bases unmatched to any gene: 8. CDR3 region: CATSDPGQGASETQYF. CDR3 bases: TGTGCCACCAGTGACCCCGGACAGGGGGCATCTGAGACCCAGTACTTC.

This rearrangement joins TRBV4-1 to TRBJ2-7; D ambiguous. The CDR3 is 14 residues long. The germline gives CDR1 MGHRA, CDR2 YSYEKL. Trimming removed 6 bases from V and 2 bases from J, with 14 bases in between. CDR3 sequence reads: CASRAPGSTYEQYF. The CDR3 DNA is TGCGCCAGCAGAGCTCCCGGTTCTACCTACGAGCAGTACTTC.

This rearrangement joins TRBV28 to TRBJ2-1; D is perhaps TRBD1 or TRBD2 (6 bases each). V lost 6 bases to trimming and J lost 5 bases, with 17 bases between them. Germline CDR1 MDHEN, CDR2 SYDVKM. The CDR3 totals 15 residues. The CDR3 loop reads CASSSGGRQDNEQFF. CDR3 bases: TGTGCCAGCAGCTCCGGGGGCCGACAAGACAATGAGCAGTTCTTC.

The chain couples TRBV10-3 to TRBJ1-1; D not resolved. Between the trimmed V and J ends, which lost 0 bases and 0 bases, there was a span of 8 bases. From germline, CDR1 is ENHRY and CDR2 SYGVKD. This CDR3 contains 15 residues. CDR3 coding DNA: TGTGCCATCAGTGAGTCCCCTCAGTTGAACACTGAAGCTTTCTTT. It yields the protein CAISESPQLNTEAFF.

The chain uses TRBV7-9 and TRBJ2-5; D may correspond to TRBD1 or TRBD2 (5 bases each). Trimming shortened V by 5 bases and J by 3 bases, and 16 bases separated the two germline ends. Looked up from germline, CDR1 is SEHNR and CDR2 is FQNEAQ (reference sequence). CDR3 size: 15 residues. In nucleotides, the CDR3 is TGTGCCAGCAGCACGATGGGGGTAGCCGAAGAGACCCAGTACTTC. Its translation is CASSTMGVAEETQYF.

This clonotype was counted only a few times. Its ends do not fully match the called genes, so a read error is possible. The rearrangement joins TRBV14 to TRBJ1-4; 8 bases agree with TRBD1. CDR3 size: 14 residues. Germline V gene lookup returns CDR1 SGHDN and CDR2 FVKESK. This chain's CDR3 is CASRYGQGNEKLSF. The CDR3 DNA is TGTGCCAGCAGATACGGACAGGGTAATGAAAAACTGTCTTTT.

CDR3 sequence: CASSQDDRVATEAFF. In nucleotides, the CDR3 is TGCGCCAGCAGCCAAGACGACAGGGTGGCCACTGAAGCTTTCTTT. V is TRBV4-1 and J is TRBJ1-1; 7 bases map to TRBD1. The germline CDR1 and CDR2 sequences are MGHRA and YSYEKL. The CDR3 runs to 15 residues. V shed 0 bases and J 4 bases; nucleotides not matched to a gene: 5.

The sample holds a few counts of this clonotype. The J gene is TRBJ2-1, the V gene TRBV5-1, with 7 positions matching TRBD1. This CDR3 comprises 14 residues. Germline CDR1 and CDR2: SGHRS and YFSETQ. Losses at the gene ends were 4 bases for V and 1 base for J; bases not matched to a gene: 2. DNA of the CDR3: TGCGCCAGCAGCCAGGGACAGTCCTACAATGAGCAGTTCTTC. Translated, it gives CASSQGQSYNEQFF.

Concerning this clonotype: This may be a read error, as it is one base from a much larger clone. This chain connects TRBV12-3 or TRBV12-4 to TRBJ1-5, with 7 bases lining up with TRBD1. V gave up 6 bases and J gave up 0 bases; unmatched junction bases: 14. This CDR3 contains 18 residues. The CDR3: CASSSPRGQSYSNQPQHF. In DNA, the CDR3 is TGTGCCAGCAGCTCCCCTAGGGGGCAGTCTTATAGCAATCAGCCCCAGCATTTT.

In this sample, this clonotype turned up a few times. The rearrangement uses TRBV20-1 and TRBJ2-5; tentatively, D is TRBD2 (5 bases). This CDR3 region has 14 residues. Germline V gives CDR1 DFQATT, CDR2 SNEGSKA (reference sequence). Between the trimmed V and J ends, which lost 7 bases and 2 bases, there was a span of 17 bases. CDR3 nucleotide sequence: TGCAGTGTGACCCACCCCGGGGATCAAGAGACCCAGTACTTC. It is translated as CSVTHPGDQETQYF.

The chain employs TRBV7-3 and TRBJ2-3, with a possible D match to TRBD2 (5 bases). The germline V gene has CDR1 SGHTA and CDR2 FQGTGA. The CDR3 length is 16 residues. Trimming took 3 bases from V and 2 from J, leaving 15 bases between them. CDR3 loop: CASSLTRGTITDTQYF. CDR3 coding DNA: TGTGCCAGCAGCTTGACTCGGGGTACGATCACAGATACGCAGTATTTT.

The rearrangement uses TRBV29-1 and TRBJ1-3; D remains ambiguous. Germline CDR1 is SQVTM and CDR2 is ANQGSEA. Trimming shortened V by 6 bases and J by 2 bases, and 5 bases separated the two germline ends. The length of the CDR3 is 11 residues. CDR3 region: CSVGTGNTIYF. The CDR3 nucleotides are TGCAGCGTCGGGACTGGAAACACCATATATTTT.

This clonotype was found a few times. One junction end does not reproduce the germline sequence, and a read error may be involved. The CDR3 sequence is CASGLVAGGNSPLHF. As DNA, the CDR3 is TGTGCCAGCGGCTTAGTCGCCGGGGGCAATTCACCCCTCCACTTT. V is TRBV7-2 and J is TRBJ1-6; a weak D match, TRBD1 (6 bases). This CDR3 region has 15 residues. Per the germline V gene, CDR1 is SGHTA and CDR2 is FQGNSA.

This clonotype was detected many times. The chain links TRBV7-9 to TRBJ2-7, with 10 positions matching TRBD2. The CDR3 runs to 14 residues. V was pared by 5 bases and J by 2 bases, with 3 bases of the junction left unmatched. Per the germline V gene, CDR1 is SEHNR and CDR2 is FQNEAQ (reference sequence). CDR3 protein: CASSGTSEPYEQYF. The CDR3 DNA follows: TGTGCCAGCAGCGGGACTAGCGAACCCTACGAGCAGTACTTC.

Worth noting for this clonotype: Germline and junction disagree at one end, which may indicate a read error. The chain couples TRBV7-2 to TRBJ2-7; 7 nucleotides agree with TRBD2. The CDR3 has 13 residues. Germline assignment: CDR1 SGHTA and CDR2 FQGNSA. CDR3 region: CASGLASGYEQYF. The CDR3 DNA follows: TGTGCCAGCGGCTTAGCTAGCGGTTACGAGCAGTACTTC.

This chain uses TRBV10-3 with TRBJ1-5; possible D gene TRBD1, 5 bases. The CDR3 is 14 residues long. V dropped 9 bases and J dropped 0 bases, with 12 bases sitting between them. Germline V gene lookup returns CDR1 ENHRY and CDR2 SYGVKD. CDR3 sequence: CAIGGGDSNQPQHF. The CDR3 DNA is TGTGCCATTGGGGGAGGCGATAGCAATCAGCCCCAGCATTTT.

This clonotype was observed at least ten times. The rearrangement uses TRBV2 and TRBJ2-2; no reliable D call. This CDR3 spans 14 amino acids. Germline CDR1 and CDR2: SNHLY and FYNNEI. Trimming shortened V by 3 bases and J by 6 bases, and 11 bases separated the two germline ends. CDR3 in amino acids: CASSDLVSAGELFF. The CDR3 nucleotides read TGTGCCAGCAGTGATCTTGTCTCGGCCGGGGAGCTGTTTTTT.

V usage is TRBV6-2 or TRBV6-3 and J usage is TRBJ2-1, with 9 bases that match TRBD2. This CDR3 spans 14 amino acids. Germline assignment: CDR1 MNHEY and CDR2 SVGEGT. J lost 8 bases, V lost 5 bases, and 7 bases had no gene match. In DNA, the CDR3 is TGTGCCAGCAGTCAAGCGGGAGGTGGGCATGAGCAGTTCTTC. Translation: CASSQAGGGHEQFF.

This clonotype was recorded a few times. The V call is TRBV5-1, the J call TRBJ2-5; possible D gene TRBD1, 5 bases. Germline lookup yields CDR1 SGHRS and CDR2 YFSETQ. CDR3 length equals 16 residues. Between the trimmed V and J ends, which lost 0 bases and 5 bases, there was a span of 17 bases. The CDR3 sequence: CASSLGKGSPPETQYF. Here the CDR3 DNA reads TGCGCCAGCAGCTTGGGAAAGGGGTCCCCCCCCGAGACCCAGTACTTC.

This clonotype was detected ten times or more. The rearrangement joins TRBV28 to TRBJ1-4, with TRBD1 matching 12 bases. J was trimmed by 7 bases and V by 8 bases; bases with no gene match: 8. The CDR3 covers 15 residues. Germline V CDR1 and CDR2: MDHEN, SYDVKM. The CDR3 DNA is TGTGCCAGCGGATTACGGGACAGGGGGCTTGAAAAACTGTTTTTT. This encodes CASGLRDRGLEKLFF.

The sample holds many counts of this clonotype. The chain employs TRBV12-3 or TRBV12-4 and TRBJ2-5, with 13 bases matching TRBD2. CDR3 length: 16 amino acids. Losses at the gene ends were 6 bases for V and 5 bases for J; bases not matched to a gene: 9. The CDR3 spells CASSQLAGGPDETQYF. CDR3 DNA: TGTGCCAGCAGCCAACTAGCGGGGGGGCCGGATGAGACCCAGTACTTC.

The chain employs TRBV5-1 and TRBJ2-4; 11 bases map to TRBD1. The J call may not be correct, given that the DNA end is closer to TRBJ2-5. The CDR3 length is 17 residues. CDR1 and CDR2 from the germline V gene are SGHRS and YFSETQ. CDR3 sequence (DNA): TGCGCCAGCAGCTTGGGGACAGGGGGCACTTTGGAAGAGACCCAGTACTTC. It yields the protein CASSLGTGGTLEETQYF.